Presented here are 30 T cell receptor beta chains from one specimen sequenced in a study of cytomegalovirus exposure and HLA in healthy donors (dated by TCRdb to about 2017). Library preparation was by the immunoSEQ multiplex PCR assay. For the multiplex PCR, a mixture combining 60 forward primers for TCR Vbeta segments and 13 reverse primers for TCR Jbeta segments was used. In its TCRdb copy, this immuneACCESS table keeps in-frame sequences only and misses some clones. Where compared with another copy, unresolved V genes explain less than half of these, and the others have no known cause. This sample has 60,000 to 80,000 clones in its table, and 70% to 75% of those were observed once. The ten largest clones capture roughly 5% of the sample. The sequencing sample was made of PBMCs. The receptors stem from a woman aged 30 to 39 in good health and CMV-seronegative.

This sequence joins TRBV19 and TRBJ2-7, with TRBD1 identical over 10 bases. Germline-derived CDR1 and CDR2 are LNHDA and SQIVND (reference sequence). The CDR3 spans 14 residues. V shed 3 bases and J 5 bases; nucleotides not matched to a gene: 4. In DNA form, the CDR3 reads TGTGCCAGTAGTATTACGGGACAGGGGAACGAGCAGTACTTC. Amino acid sequence: CASSITGQGNEQYF.

For this clone: Germline is not matched at one junction end, which may reflect a read error. The chain employs TRBV19 and TRBJ2-5; 7 bases line up with TRBD1. The CDR3 has 17 amino acids. Germline-derived CDR1 and CDR2 are LNHDA and SQIVND (reference sequence). The CDR3 DNA sequence: TGTGCCAGTAGTACCCTCACAGGGGCCTATTACCAGGAGACCCAGTACTTC. Translation: CASSTLTGAYYQETQYF.

Only one count was recorded for this clone. This chain uses TRBV6-5 with TRBJ2-5; 11 bases are shared with TRBD2. The CDR3 is 15 amino acids. Germline V gene sequence: CDR1 MNHEY, CDR2 SVGAGI. V was pared by 5 bases and J by 5 bases, with 7 bases of the junction left unmatched. CDR3 coding DNA: TGTGCCAGCAGTCGACTACTAGCGGGAGTGGAGACCCAGTACTTC. It yields the protein CASSRLLAGVETQYF.

This chain joins TRBV5-6 and TRBJ2-5; no clear D gene. The germline V gene has CDR1 SGHDT and CDR2 YYEEEE. The CDR3 is 13 residues long. The V gene lost 5 bases and the J gene lost 0 bases, with 8 bases spanning the gap. This CDR3 reads CASRPTNQETQYF. The CDR3 DNA sequence: TGTGCCAGCAGACCTACGAACCAAGAGACCCAGTACTTC. The whole variable domain, filled in from reference TRBV5-6 and TRBJ2-5, reads DAGVTQSPTHLIKTRGQQVTLRCSPKSGHDTVSWYQQALGQGPQFIFQYYEEEERQRGNFPDRFSGHQFPNYSSELNVNALLLGDSALYLCASRPTNQETQYFGPGTRLLVL.

The table lists this clone with a count of one. CDR3 residues: CSVGQGDRGETQYF. In DNA, the CDR3 is TGCAGCGTAGGACAGGGGGATCGGGGAGAGACCCAGTACTTC. V is TRBV29-1 and J is TRBJ2-5; 10 bases map to TRBD1. V shed 6 bases and J 4 bases; nucleotides not matched to a gene: 8. The length of the CDR3 is 14 residues. CDR1 and CDR2 from the germline V gene are SQVTM and ANQGSEA. Variable domain in full (rest from reference TRBV29-1 and TRBJ2-5): SAVISQKPSRDICQRGTSLTIQCQVDSQVTMMFWYRQQPGQSLTLIATANQGSEATYESGFVIDKFPISRPNLTFSTLTVSNMSPEDSSIYLCSVGQGDRGETQYFGPGTRLLVL.

This sequence joins TRBV6-4 and TRBJ2-3; possibly TRBD1 for D (6 bases). The V and J ends lost 3 bases and 0 bases respectively, with 13 bases between them. The germline CDR1 and CDR2 sequences are MRHNA and SNTAGT. This CDR3 has 16 residues. The CDR3: CASSEHRASSTDTQYF. The CDR3 DNA reads as TGTGCCAGCAGTGAGCACAGGGCCTCTAGCACAGATACGCAGTATTTT.

The rearrangement joins TRBV19 to TRBJ2-3; a weak D match, TRBD1 (7 bases). The germline V gene has CDR1 LNHDA and CDR2 SQIVND (reference sequence). The germline V and J ends were trimmed by 3 bases and 2 bases, with 21 bases remaining between them. The CDR3 is 18 residues long. The DNA of the CDR3 is TGTGCCAGTAGTATCGGCGGGACAGCTTCCGCTTCCACAGATACGCAGTATTTT. Its protein product is CASSIGGTASASTDTQYF.

The chain has TRBV10-1 and TRBJ2-4; 8 bases are a match to TRBD1. The CDR3 has 15 amino acids. From germline, CDR1 is WNHNN and CDR2 SYGVQD (reference sequence). J gave up 9 bases and V 3 bases, and 10 bases lay outside the gene matches. The CDR3 nucleotides read TGCGCCAGCAGTGAAAGTCAGGACAGGGTCGGCATTCAGTACTTC. This codes for CASSESQDRVGIQYF.

V gene TRBV5-1 combines with J gene TRBJ2-5, with 10 positions matching TRBD1. Trimming at V came to 4 bases and at J to 5 bases, leaving 8 bases not matched to a gene. Germline V gene sequence: CDR1 SGHRS, CDR2 YFSETQ. This CDR3 spans 15 amino acids. The CDR3 is CASSIRQGAVETQYF. CDR3 coding DNA: TGCGCCAGCAGCATCCGACAGGGGGCGGTCGAGACCCAGTACTTC.

The chain has TRBV19 and TRBJ1-1; D uncertain. Germline V lookup: CDR1 LNHDA, CDR2 SQIVND (reference sequence). V lost 3 bases to trimming and J lost 1 base, with 9 bases between them. The CDR3 is made up of 14 amino acids. CDR3 sequence: CASSIPGTNTEAFF. The DNA for the CDR3 is TGTGCCAGTAGTATCCCAGGCACGAACACTGAAGCTTTCTTT.

This chain links TRBV27 with TRBJ2-7, with D tentatively TRBD2 (6 bases). V was shortened by 10 bases and J by 5 bases, with 15 bases between the two germline ends. This CDR3 has 12 residues. The germline V gene has CDR1 MNHEY and CDR2 SMNVEV (reference sequence). The CDR3 loop is CATSGQGDEQYF. The CDR3 DNA reads as TGTGCCACCAGCGGGCAGGGCGACGAGCAGTACTTC.

The rearrangement links TRBV5-4 to TRBJ1-1, with D tentatively TRBD1 (5 bases). Looked up from germline, CDR1 is SGHNT and CDR2 is YYREEE (reference sequence). Trimming pared 5 bases from V and 3 bases from J, leaving 14 bases between. This CDR3 comprises 14 residues. CDR3 coding DNA: TGTGCCAGCAGACCCGCGGGGGGACACACTGAAGCTTTCTTT. Encoded protein: CASRPAGGHTEAFF.

This clone was recorded a few times. The V gene is TRBV19, the J gene TRBJ2-5; tentative D call: TRBD2 (8 bases). Trimming left V 7 bases short and J 3 bases short, with 27 bases between. Germline V gene data show CDR1 as LNHDA and CDR2 as SQIVND (reference sequence). This CDR3 region has 18 residues. Here the CDR3 DNA reads TGTGCCAGTACCACTCGGGAGGGGGCCCGGAGAGGAAAAGAGACCCAGTACTTC. It specifies CASTTREGARRGKETQYF. The full variable domain, its missing parts supplied by reference TRBV19 and TRBJ2-5, is DGGITQSPKYLFRKEGQNVTLSCEQNLNHDAMYWYRQDPGQGLRLIYYSQIVNDFQKGDIAEGYSVSREKKESFPLTVTSAQKNPTAFYLCASTTREGARRGKETQYFGPGTRLLVL.

The chain combines TRBV6-6 with TRBJ1-2, with D maybe TRBD1 (6 bases). The V gene's germline CDR1 is MNHNY and CDR2 SVGAGI (reference sequence). The CDR3 has 15 amino acids. Trimming left V 2 bases short and J 2 bases short, with 12 bases between. The CDR3 here is CASSYQGQTNYGYTF. The CDR3 DNA is TGTGCCAGCAGTTACCAAGGACAGACGAACTATGGCTACACCTTC.

The CDR3 DNA sequence: TGTGCCATCAGAGGAGATGGACTAGCGGGGATCGGCGAGCAGTACGTC. Encoded protein: CAIRGDGLAGIGEQYV. The rearrangement links TRBV10-3 to TRBJ2-7, with 12 bases aligning to TRBD2. CDR3 length: 16 residues. With 6 bases clipped from V and 6 bases from J, the junction kept 12 bases outside the gene matches. CDR1 and CDR2 (germline): ENHRY, SYGVKD.

This rearrangement joins TRBV28 to TRBJ1-4; a weak D match, TRBD1 (5 bases). This CDR3 spans 14 amino acids. The germline CDR1 and CDR2 sequences are MDHEN and SYDVKM. V was shortened by 3 bases and J by 5 bases, with 10 bases between the two germline ends. The CDR3 loop is CASSFDSQNEKLFF. CDR3 sequence (DNA): TGTGCCAGCAGTTTTGACAGCCAGAATGAAAAACTGTTTTTT.

This clone was seen just once. The chain combines TRBV10-2 with TRBJ2-7, with TRBD2 identical over 9 bases. Trimming at V came to 2 bases and at J to 7 bases, leaving 9 bases not matched to a gene. This CDR3 is built from 15 residues. Germline assignment: CDR1 WSHSY and CDR2 SAAADI. Here the CDR3 DNA reads TGCGCCAGCAGTGAGGGGTTAGCGGGAGTAAGAGAGCAGTACGTC. Translation: CASSEGLAGVREQYV.

The chain links TRBV2 to TRBJ1-1; the D gene is possibly TRBD1 (6 bases). The CDR3 is 14 residues long. V was trimmed by 6 bases and J by 0 bases, leaving 11 bases between them. Germline lookup yields CDR1 SNHLY and CDR2 FYNNEI. The CDR3 region has the DNA TGTGCCAGCAGCCAACAGGGAGTGAACACTGAAGCTTTCTTT. This gives the protein CASSQQGVNTEAFF.

V gene TRBV7-6 combines with J gene TRBJ1-6; D is ambiguous. The CDR3 is 14 amino acids. The V end lost 1 base, the J end lost 5 bases, and 6 bases lay between the germline ends. Germline V gene data show CDR1 as SGHVS and CDR2 as FNYEAQ. CDR3 DNA: TGTGCCAGCAGCTTAGACCAGAATAATTCACCCCTCCACTTT. Amino acids: CASSLDQNNSPLHF.

This clone came up a few times. This chain connects TRBV27 to TRBJ2-3; 9 nucleotides match TRBD1. The germline CDR1 and CDR2 sequences are MNHEY and SMNVEV (reference sequence). This CDR3 has 16 amino acids. J gave up 3 bases and V 6 bases, and 10 bases lay outside the gene matches. CDR3 loop: CASREQQGARTDTQYF. CDR3 bases: TGTGCCAGCAGAGAACAACAGGGGGCTCGGACAGATACGCAGTATTTT.

CDR3: CSVETIHPGQPVNEQFF. DNA of the CDR3: TGCAGCGTTGAAACTATCCACCCGGGACAACCCGTCAATGAGCAGTTCTTC. The chain carries TRBV29-1 and TRBJ2-1; possible D gene TRBD1, 6 bases. Germline CDR1 SQVTM, CDR2 ANQGSEA. The length of the CDR3 is 17 residues. With 2 bases removed from V and 6 bases from J, the gap between germline ends came to 23 bases.

V usage is TRBV10-3 and J usage is TRBJ2-1, with D hard to call. CDR3 length equals 11 residues. CDR1 is ENHRY, CDR2 SYGVKD, per germline. Trimming removed 5 bases from V and 5 bases from J, with 4 bases in between. CDR3 coding DNA: TGTGCCATCAGTTCCGACAATGAGCAGTTCTTC. Its translation is CAISSDNEQFF.

The table lists this clone with a few counts. The V gene is TRBV2, the J gene TRBJ1-1; 8 bases match TRBD1. The germline CDR1 and CDR2 sequences are SNHLY and FYNNEI. J lost 1 base, V lost 6 bases, and 10 bases had no gene match. The CDR3 extends over 16 amino acids. CDR3 in DNA: TGTGCCAGCAGCCCAGGGGACAGGCTACCGAACACTGAAGCTTTCTTT. Protein: CASSPGDRLPNTEAFF. The whole variable domain, filled in from reference TRBV2 and TRBJ1-1, reads EPEVTQTPSHQVTQMGQEVILRCVPISNHLYFYWYRQILGQKVEFLVSFYNNEISEKSEIFDDQFSVERPDGSNFTLKIRSTKLEDSAMYFCASSPGDRLPNTEAFFGQGTRLTVV.

This chain links TRBV5-1 with TRBJ1-2; D uncertain. Trimming stripped 1 base from V and 3 bases from J, with 4 bases between. Germline V gene sequence: CDR1 SGHRS, CDR2 YFSETQ. This CDR3 contains 12 residues. CDR3 coding DNA: TGCGCCAGCAGCTTGAGAGACTATGGCTACACCTTC. Its translation is CASSLRDYGYTF.

The chain recombines TRBV19 with TRBJ2-3; a weak D match, TRBD1 (6 bases). Germline CDR1 LNHDA, CDR2 SQIVND (reference sequence). V lost 4 bases and J lost 6, with 11 bases in between. The CDR3 covers 13 residues. In DNA form, the CDR3 reads TGTGCCAGTAGTAGGGGGCCCTGGGATACGCAGTATTTT. This translates into CASSRGPWDTQYF.

This chain joins TRBV28 and TRBJ1-3; TRBD1 is a possible D gene (5 bases). CDR1 and CDR2 (germline): MDHEN, SYDVKM. This CDR3 has 15 residues. V lost 6 bases to trimming and J lost 2 bases, with 14 bases between them. The CDR3 is CASSPTGIAGNTIYF. CDR3 sequence (DNA): TGTGCCAGCAGCCCTACAGGAATCGCTGGAAACACCATATATTTT.

The chain employs TRBV7-9 and TRBJ2-3; maybe TRBD2 (5 bases). Trimming left V 4 bases short and J 1 base short, with 12 bases between. CDR1 is SEHNR and CDR2 is FQNEAQ in the germline V gene (reference sequence). CDR3 length: 15 residues. CDR3 residues: CASSSSMRGTDTQYF. DNA for the CDR3: TGTGCCAGCAGCTCGTCTATGAGGGGCACAGATACGCAGTATTTT.

The genes are TRBV14 and TRBJ2-1; D call uncertain. This CDR3 spans 16 amino acids. Per the germline V gene, CDR1 is SGHDN and CDR2 is FVKESK. V lost 6 bases, J lost 4 bases, and 19 bases lay in between. DNA for the CDR3: TGTGCCAGCAGTCAAAGAGGCTCTTATGGTTACAATGAGCAGTTCTTC. Its translation: CASSQRGSYGYNEQFF.

V and J are TRBV7-9 and TRBJ2-5; a possible D gene is TRBD1 (7 bases). V shed 5 bases and J shed 2 bases, with 21 bases lying between them. CDR1 is SEHNR, CDR2 FQNEAQ, per germline (reference sequence). The CDR3 has 17 residues. CDR3 in DNA: TGTGCCAGCAGCCCACCCGGGGGCGGGGACAGACAAGAGACCCAGTACTTC. It is translated as CASSPPGGGDRQETQYF.

The genes are TRBV19 and TRBJ2-1; D may be TRBD2 (6 bases). Trimming shortened V by 3 bases and J by 0 bases, and 9 bases separated the two germline ends. The CDR3 covers 15 residues. Germline V lookup: CDR1 LNHDA, CDR2 SQIVND (reference sequence). CDR3 residues: CASSIGSISYNEQFF. The CDR3 DNA reads TGTGCCAGTAGTATCGGGAGCATCTCCTACAATGAGCAGTTCTTC.